The T cell receptor beta chain described here comes from a study of cytomegalovirus exposure and HLA in healthy donors. Notes on the study in general: Rarity marked most TCR sequences, yet some public TCRs occurred in many donors. Cytomegalovirus-associated TCR beta chains were listed, numbering under 200.

With respect to this clone: Its antigen is unidentified.

These donors were members of the approximately 110-subject validation cohort, a group separate from the approximately 670-subject first cohort. The germline CDR1 and CDR2 sequences are SNHLY and FYNNEI. The CDR3 is 15 residues long. V was pared by 6 bases and J by 4 bases, with 7 bases of the junction left unmatched. Sequenced by immunoSEQ multiplex PCR; TCRdb stores in-frame clones only, minus some. The sample records over 150,000 clones, more than 70% being singletons. This TCR came from a human donor in good health. The chain links TRBV2 to TRBJ1-3, with 9 bases lining up with TRBD1. The sample was PBMCs. The CDR3 coding sequence is TGTGCCAGCAGGGAACAGGGGGCCGGGGGAAACACCATATATTTT. It is translated as CASREQGAGGNTIYF.